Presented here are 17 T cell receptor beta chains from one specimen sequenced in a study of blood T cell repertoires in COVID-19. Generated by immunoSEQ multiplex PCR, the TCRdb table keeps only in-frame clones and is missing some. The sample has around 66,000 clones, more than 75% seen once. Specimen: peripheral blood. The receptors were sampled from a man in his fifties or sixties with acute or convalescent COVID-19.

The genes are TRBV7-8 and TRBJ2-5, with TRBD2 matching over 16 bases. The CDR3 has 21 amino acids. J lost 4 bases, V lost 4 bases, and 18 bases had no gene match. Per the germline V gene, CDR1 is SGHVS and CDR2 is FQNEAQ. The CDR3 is CASSSLGGLAGGPRSSETQYF. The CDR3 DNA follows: TGTGCCAGCAGCTCCCTGGGGGGACTAGCGGGGGGGCCCAGGAGCTCAGAGACCCAGTACTTC. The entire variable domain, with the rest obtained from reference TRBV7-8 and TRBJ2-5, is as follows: GAGVSQSPRYKVAKRGQDVALRCDPISGHVSLFWYQQALGQGPEFLTYFQNEAQLDKSGLPSDRFFAERPEGSVSTLKIQRTQQEDSAVYLCASSSLGGLAGGPRSSETQYFGPGTRLLVL.

The CDR3 region has the DNA TGTGCCAGCAGCTTAGCCAGGAACACTGAAGCTTTCTTT. Translated, it gives CASSLARNTEAFF. The chain carries TRBV7-2 and TRBJ1-1; D gene uncertain. The V end was cut by 0 bases, the J end by 1 base, with 3 bases between. Per the germline V gene, CDR1 is SGHTA and CDR2 is FQGNSA. The CDR3 spans 13 residues.

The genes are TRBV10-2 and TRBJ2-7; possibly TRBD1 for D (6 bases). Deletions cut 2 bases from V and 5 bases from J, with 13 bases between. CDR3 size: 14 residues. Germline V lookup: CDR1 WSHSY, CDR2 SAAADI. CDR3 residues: CASSEPGQGDEQYF. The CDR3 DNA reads TGCGCCAGCAGTGAGCCGGGACAAGGCGACGAGCAGTACTTC.

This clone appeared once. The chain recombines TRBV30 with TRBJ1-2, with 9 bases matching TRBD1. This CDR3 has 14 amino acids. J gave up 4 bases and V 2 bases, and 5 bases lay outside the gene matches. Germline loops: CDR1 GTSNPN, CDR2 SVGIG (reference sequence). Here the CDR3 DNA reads TGTGCCTGGAGTAGGACAGGGGCGTTCTATGGCTACACCTTC. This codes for CAWSRTGAFYGYTF.

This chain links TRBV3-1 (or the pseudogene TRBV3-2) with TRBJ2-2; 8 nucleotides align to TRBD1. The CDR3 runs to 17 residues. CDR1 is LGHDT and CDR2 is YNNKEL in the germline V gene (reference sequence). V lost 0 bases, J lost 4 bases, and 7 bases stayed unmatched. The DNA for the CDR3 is TGTGCCAGCAGCCAAGAGGGAAGGACAGGGTTCACCGGGGAGCTGTTTTTT. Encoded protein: CASSQEGRTGFTGELFF.

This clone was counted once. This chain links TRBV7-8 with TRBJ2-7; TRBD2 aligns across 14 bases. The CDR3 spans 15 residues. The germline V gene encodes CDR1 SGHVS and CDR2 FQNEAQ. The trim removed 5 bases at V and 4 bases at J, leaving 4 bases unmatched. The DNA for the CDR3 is TGTGCCAGCAGCACAGGGACTAGCGGGGGTTACGAGCAGTACTTC. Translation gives CASSTGTSGGYEQYF.

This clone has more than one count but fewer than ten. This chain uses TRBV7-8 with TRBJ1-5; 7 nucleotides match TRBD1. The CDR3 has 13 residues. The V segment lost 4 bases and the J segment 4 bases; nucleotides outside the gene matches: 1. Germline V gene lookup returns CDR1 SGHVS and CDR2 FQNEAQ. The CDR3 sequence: CASSWTGNQPQHF. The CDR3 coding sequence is TGTGCCAGCAGCTGGACAGGAAATCAGCCCCAGCATTTT.

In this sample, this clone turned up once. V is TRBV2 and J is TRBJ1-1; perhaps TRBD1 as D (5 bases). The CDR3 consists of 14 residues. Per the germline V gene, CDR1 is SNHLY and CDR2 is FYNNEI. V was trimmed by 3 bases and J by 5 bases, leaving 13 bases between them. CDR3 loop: CASSEEFGGTEAFF. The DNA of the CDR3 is TGTGCCAGCAGTGAGGAGTTCGGGGGTACTGAAGCTTTCTTT.

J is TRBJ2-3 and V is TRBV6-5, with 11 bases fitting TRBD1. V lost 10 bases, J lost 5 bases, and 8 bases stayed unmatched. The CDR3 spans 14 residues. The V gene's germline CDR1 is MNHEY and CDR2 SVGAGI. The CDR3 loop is CATRTGGAGDTQYF. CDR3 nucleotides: TGTGCCACCAGGACAGGGGGCGCAGGAGATACGCAGTATTTT.

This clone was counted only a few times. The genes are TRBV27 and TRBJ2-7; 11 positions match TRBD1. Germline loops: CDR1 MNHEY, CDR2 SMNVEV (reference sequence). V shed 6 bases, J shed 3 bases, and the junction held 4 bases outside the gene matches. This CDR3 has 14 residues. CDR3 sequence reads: CASRSDRGHYEQYF. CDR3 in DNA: TGTGCCAGCAGGTCGGACAGGGGGCACTACGAGCAGTACTTC.

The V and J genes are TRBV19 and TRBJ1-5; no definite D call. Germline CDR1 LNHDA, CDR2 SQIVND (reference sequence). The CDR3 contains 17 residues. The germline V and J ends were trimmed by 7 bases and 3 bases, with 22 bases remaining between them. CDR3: CASNEGGLLGDNQPQHF. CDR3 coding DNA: TGTGCCAGTAACGAAGGCGGGCTCCTGGGCGACAATCAGCCCCAGCATTTT.

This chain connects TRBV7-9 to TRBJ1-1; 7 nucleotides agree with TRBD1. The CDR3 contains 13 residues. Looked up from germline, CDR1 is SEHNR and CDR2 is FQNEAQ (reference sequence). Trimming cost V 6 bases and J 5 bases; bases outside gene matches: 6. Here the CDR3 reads CASSQQGSTEAFF. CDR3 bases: TGTGCCAGCAGTCAACAGGGGAGTACTGAAGCTTTCTTT.

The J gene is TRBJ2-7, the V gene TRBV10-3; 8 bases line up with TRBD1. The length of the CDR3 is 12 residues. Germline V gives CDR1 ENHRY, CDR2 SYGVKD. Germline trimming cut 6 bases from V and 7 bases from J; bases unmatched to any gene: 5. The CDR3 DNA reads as TGTGCCATCAGGGGGACAGGTTATGAGCAGTACTTC. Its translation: CAIRGTGYEQYF.

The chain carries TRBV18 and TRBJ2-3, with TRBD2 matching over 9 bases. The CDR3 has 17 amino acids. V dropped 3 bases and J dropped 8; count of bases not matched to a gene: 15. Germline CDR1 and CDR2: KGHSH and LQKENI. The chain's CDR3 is CASSPLPSGASGGTQYF. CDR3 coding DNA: TGTGCCAGCTCACCTTTGCCTAGCGGGGCCAGCGGGGGTACGCAGTATTTT.

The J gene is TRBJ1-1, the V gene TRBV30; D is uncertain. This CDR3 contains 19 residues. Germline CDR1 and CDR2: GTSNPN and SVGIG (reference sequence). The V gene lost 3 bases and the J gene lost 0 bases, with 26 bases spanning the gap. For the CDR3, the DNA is TGTGCCTGGAGGCTCCCCGTTCTTGCCTCTACTCTTTTGAACACTGAAGCTTTCTTT. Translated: CAWRLPVLASTLLNTEAFF.

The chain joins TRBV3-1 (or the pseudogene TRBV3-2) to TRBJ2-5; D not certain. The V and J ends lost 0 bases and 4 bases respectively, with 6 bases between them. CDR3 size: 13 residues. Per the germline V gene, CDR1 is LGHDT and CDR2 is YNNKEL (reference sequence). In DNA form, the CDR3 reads TGTGCCAGCAGCCAAGAAGCTGCAGAGACCCAGTACTTC. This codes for CASSQEAAETQYF.

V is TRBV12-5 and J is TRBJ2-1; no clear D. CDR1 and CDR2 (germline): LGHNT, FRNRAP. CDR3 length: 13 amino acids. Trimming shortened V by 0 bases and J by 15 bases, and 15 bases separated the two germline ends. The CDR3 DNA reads TGTGCTAGTGGTTTGGTACCACCTAGGTTTCTGTTCTTC. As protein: CASGLVPPRFLFF.